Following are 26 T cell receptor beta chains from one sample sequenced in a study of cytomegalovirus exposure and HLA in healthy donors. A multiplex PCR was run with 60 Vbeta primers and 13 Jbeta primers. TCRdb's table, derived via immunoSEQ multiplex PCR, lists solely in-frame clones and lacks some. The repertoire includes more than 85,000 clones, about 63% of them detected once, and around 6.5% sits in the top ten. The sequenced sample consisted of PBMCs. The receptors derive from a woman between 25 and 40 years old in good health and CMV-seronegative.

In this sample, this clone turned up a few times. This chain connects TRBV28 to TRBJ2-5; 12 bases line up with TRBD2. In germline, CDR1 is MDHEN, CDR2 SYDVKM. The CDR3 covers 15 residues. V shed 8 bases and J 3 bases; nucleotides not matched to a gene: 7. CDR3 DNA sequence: TGTGCCAGCCACCTAGCGGGAGGGCTTAAAGAGACCCAGTACTTC. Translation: CASHLAGGLKETQYF. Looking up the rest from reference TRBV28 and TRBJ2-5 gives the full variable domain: DVKVTQSSRYLVKRTGEKVFLECVQDMDHENMFWYRQDPGLGLRLIYFSYDVKMKEKGDIPEGYSVSREKKERFSLILESASTNQTSMYLCASHLAGGLKETQYFGPGTRLLVL.

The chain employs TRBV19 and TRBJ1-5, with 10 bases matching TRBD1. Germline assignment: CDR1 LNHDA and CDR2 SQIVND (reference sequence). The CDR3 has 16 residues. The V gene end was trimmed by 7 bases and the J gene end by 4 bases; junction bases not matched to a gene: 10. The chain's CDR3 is CASTDNSGQGNQPQHF. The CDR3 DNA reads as TGTGCCAGTACCGATAACTCGGGACAGGGGAATCAGCCCCAGCATTTT.

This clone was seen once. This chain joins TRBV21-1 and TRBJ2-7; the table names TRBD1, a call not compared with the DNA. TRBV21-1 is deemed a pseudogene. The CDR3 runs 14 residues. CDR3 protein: CARSEFPQSYEQYF. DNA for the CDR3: TGTGCCAGGAGCGAATTTCCACAGTCCTACGAGCAGTACTTC.

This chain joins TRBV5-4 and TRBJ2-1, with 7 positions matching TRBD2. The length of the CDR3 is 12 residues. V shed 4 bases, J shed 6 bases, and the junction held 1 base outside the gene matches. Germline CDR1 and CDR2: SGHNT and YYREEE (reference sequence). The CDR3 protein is CASSRLANEQFF. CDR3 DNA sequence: TGTGCCAGCAGCAGACTAGCCAATGAGCAGTTCTTC.

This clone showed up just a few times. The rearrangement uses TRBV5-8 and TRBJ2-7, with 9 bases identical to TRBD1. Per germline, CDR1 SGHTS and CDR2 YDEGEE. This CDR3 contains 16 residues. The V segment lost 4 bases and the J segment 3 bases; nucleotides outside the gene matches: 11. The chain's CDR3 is CASSPPQGANNYEQYF. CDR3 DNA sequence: TGTGCCAGCAGCCCCCCACAGGGGGCGAACAACTACGAGCAGTACTTC.

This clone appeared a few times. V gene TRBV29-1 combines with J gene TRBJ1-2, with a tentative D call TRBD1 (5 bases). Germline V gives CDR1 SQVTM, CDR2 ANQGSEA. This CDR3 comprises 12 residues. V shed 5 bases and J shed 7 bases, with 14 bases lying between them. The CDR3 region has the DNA TGCAGCGTTCCCCTGGGGGGGGTTGGCTACACCTTC. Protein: CSVPLGGVGYTF.

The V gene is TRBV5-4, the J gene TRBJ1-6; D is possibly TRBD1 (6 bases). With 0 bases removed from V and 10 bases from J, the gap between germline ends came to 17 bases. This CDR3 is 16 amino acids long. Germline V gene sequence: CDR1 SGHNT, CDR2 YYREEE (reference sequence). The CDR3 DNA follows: TGTGCCAGCAGCTTGGTTGGGGGGGCCGGACGGTCACCCCTCCACTTT. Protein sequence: CASSLVGGAGRSPLHF. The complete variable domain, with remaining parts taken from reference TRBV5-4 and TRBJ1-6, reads ETGVTQSPTHLIKTRGQQVTLRCSSQSGHNTVSWYQQALGQGPQFIFQYYREEENGRGNFPPRFSGLQFPNYSSELNVNALELDDSALYLCASSLVGGAGRSPLHFGNGTRLTVT.

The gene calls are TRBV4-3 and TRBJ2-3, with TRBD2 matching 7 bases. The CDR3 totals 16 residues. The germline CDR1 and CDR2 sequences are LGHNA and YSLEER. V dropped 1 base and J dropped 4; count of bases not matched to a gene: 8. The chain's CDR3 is CASSQGPSGWADTQYF. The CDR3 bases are TGCGCCAGCAGCCAAGGGCCTAGCGGATGGGCAGATACGCAGTATTTT.

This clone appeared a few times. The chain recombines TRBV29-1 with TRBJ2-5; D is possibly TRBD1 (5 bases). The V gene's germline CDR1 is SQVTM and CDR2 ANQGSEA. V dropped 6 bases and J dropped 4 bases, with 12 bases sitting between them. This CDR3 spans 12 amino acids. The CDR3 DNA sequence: TGCAGCGTAGCTGACAGTATAGAGACCCAGTACTTC. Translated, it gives CSVADSIETQYF.

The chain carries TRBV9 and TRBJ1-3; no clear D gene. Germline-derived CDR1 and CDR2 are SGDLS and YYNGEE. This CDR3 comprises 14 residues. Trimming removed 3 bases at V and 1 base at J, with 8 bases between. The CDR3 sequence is CASSAGRSGNTIYF. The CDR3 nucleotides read TGTGCCAGCAGCGCCGGGAGGTCTGGAAACACCATATATTTT.

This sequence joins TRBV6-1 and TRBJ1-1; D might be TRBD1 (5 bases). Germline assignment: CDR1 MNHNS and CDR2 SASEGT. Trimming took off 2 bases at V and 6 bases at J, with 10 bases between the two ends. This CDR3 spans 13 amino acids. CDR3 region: CASSESGRPEAFF. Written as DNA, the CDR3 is TGTGCCAGCAGTGAATCAGGGAGGCCTGAAGCTTTCTTT.

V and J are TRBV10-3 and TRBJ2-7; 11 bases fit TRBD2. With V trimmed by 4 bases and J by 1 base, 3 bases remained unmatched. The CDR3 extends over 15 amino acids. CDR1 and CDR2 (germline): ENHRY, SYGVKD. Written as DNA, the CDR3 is TGTGCCATCAGTGGGCTAGCGGGGGGATCCTACGAGCAGTACTTC. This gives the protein CAISGLAGGSYEQYF.

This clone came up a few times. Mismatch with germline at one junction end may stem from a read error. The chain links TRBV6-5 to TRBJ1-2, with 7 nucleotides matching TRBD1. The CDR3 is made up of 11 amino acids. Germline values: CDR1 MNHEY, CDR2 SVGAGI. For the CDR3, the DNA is TGTGCCAGCAGAGAAAGACAGGGACTTTCCTTC. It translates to CASRERQGLSF.

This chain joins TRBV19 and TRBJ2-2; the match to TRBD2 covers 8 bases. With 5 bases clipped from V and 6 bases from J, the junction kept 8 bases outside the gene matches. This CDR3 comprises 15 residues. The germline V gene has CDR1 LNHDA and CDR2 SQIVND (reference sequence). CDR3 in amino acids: CASSSNPGGAGELFF. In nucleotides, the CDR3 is TGTGCCAGTAGTTCCAACCCCGGGGGGGCCGGGGAGCTGTTTTTT.

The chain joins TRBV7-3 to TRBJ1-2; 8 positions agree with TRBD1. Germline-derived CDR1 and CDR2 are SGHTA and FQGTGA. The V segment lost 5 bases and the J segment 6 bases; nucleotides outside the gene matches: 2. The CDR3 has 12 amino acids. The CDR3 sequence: CASSATGDGYTF. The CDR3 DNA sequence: TGTGCCAGCAGCGCGACAGGGGATGGCTACACCTTC.

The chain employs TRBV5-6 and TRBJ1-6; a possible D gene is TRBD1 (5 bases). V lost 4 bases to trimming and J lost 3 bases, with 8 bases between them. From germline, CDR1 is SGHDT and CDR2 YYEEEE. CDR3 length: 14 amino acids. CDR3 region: CASSIRVYNSPLHF. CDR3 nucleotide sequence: TGTGCCAGCAGCATCAGGGTCTATAATTCACCCCTCCACTTT.

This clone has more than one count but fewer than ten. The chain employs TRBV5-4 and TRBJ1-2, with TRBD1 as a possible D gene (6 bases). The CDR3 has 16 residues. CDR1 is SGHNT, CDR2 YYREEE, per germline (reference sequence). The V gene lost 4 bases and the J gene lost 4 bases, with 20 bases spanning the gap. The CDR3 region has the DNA TGTGCCAGCAGCCCCGCCGGGACACTGTTTGGCTATGGCTACACCTTC. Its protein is CASSPAGTLFGYGYTF.

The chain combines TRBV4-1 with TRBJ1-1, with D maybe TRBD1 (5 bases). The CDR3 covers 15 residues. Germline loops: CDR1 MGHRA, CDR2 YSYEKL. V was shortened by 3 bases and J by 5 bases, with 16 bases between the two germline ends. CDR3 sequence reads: CASSHQGGAATEAFF. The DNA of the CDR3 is TGCGCCAGCAGCCATCAGGGAGGGGCTGCTACTGAAGCTTTCTTT.

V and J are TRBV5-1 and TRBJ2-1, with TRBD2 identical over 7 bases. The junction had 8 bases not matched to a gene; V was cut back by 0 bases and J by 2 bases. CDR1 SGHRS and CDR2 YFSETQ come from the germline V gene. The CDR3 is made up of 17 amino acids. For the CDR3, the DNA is TGCGCCAGCAGCTTGGGAGGTGGGCTAGCGGCCTACAATGAGCAGTTCTTC. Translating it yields CASSLGGGLAAYNEQFF.

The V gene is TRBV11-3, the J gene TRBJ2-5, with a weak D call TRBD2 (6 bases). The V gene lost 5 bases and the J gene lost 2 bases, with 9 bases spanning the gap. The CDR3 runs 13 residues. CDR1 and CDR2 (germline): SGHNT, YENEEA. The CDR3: CASSRGLQETQYF. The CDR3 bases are TGTGCCAGCAGCCGGGGACTGCAAGAGACCCAGTACTTC.

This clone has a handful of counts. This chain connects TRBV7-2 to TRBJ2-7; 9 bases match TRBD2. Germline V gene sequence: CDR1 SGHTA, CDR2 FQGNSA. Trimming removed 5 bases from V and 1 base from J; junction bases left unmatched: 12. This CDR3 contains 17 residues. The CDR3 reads CASSGGGGSGGSYEQYF. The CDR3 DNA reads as TGTGCCAGCAGCGGAGGCGGGGGTAGCGGGGGATCCTACGAGCAGTACTTC.

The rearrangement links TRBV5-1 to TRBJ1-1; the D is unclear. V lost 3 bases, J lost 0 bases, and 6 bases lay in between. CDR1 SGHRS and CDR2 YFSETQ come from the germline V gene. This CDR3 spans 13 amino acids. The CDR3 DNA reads TGCGCCAGCAGCTACCGGTTGAACACTGAAGCTTTCTTT. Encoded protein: CASSYRLNTEAFF.

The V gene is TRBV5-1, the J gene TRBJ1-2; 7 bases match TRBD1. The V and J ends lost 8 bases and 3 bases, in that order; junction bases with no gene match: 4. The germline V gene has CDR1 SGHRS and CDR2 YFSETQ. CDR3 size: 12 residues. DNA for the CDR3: TGCGCCAGTCGGACAGGAGACTATGGCTACACCTTC. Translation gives CASRTGDYGYTF.

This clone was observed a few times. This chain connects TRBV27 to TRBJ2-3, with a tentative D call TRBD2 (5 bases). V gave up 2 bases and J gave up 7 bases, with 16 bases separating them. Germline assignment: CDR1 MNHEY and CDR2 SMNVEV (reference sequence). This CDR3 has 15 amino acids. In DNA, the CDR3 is TGTGCCAGCAGTTTACAAGGACTCCACCTTAATACGCAGTATTTT. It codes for CASSLQGLHLNTQYF.

The CDR3, as DNA: TGCGCCAGCAGCCAATGGCATATTCTCGGGGGCACTGAAGCTTTCTTT. Protein: CASSQWHILGGTEAFF. This chain connects TRBV4-1 to TRBJ1-1; perhaps TRBD1 as D (5 bases). The germline V gene encodes CDR1 MGHRA and CDR2 YSYEKL. The germline V and J ends were trimmed by 2 bases and 4 bases, with 17 bases remaining between them. This CDR3 region has 16 residues.

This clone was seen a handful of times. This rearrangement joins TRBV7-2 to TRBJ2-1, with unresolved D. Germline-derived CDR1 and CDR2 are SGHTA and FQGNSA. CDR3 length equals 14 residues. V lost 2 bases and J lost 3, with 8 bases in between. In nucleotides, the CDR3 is TGTGCCAGCAGCTTAATGGCAGACTACAATGAGCAGTTCTTC. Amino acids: CASSLMADYNEQFF.